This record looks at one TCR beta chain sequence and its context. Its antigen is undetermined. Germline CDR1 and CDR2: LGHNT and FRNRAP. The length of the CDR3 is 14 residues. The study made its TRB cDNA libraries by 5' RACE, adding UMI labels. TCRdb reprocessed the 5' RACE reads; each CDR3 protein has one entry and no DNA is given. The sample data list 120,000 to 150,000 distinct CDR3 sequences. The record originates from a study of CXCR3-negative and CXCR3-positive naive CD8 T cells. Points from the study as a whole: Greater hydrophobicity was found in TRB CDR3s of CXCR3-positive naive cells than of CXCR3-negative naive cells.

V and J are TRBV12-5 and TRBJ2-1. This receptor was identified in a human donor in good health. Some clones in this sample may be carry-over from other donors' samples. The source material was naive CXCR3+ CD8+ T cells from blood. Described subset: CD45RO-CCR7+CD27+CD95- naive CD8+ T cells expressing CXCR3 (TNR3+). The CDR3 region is CASGLVPHSNEQFF.